This T cell receptor (beta chain) emerged from a study of blood T cells in healthy people across ages. Study results and caveats: Both higher diversity and more naive CD4+ cells marked long-lived donors when set against aged donors.

Each donor had approximately 10 milliliters of peripheral blood drawn. On this clonotype itself: No antigen is known for it. A junction boundary mismatches the germline segment, possibly from a read error.

With a J-beta primer mix and a sample-barcoded 5' primer, a second PCR ran about 7 to 12 cycles. TCRdb recomputed calls from the 5' RACE reads with MiXCR, one row per CDR3 protein. This sample carries more than 650,000 distinct CDR3 sequences, about 53% of them seen once, and the ten largest clones take about 38%. Germline lookup yields CDR1 SGDLS and CDR2 YYNGEE. CDR3 size: 15 residues. Sequencing was done on a sample of blood. The origin of this receptor is a man aged 80 or over in good health. The rearrangement links TRBV9 to TRBJ2-1; 11 nucleotides align to TRBD2. Here the CDR3 DNA reads TGTCCCAGCAGCGTGACTAGCGGGAACTACAATGAGCAGTTCTTC. It is translated as CPSSVTSGNYNEQFF.